This T cell receptor beta chain emerged from a study of preoperative IRX-2 immunotherapy in early breast cancer. The V and J ends lost 4 bases and 3 bases respectively, with 7 bases between them. Germline assignment: CDR1 LNHDA and CDR2 SQIVND (reference sequence). The CDR3 consists of 14 residues. Sequencing was performed with immunoSEQ multiplex PCR; in TCRdb, only in-frame clones are kept and a portion is missing. The sample has around 4,200 clones, roughly two thirds seen once. Sample treatment: preoperative locoregional IRX-2 cytokine immunotherapy. This receptor was obtained from a human donor with breast cancer. The specimen comprised tumor tissue, sampled after IRX-2 immunotherapy. V is TRBV19 and J is TRBJ2-6, with D tentatively TRBD1 (5 bases). The DNA for the CDR3 is TGTGCCAGTAGTAAGGGGCGTGGGGCCAACGTCCTGACTTTC. Its translation: CASSKGRGANVLTF.